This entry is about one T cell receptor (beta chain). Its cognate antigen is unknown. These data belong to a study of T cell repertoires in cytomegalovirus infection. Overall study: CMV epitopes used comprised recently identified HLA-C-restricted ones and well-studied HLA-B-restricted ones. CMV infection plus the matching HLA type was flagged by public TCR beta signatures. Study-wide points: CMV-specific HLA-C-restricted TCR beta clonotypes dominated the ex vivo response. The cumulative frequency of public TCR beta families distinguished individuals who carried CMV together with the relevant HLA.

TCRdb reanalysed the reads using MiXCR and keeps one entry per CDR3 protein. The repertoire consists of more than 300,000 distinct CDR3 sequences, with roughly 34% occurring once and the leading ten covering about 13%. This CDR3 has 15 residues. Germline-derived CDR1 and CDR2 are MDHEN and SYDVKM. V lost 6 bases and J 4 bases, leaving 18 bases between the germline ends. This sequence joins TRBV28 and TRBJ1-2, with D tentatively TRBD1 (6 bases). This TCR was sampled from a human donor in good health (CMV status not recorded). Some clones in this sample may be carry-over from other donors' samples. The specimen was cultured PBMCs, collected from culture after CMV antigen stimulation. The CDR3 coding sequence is TGTGCCAGCAGGGATCCGGGGGGCGTTAGCTATGGCTACACCTTC. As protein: CASRDPGGVSYGYTF.